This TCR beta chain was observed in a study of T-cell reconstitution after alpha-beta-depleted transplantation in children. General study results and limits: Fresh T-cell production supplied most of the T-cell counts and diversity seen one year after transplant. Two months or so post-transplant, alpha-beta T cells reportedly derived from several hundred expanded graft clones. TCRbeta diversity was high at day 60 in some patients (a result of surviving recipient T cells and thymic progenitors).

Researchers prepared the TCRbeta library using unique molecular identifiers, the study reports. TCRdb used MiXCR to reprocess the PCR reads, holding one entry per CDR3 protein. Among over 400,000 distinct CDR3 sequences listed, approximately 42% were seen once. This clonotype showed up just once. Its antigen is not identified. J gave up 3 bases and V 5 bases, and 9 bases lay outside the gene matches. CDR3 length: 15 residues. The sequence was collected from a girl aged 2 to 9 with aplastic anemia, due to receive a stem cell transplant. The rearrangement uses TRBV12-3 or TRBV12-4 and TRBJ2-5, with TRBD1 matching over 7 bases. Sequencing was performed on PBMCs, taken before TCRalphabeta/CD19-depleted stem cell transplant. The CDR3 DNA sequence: TGTGCCAGCAGTCCCAGGGGGTCCTTGAAAGAGACCCAGTACTTC. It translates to CASSPRGSLKETQYF.